The rows below give T cell receptor beta chains drawn from one sample of a study of T cells in Graves' hyperthyroidism and ophthalmopathy. TCRdb reprocessed the multiplex PCR reads via MiXCR and lists one record per CDR3 protein. Among hundreds of thousands of distinct CDR3 sequences listed, 14% were seen once. The sequenced sample was blood. Receptor source: a woman under 30 with Graves' hyperthyroidism. CDR3s include the opening cysteine and the closing phenylalanine or tryptophan. Each record gives: clone size, J gene, V gene, D gene, CDR3 DNA, CDR3 protein. A D gene is named only where the DNA matches it firmly. The size field is filled for only some rows; it gives once, few, many or a size class.

>many|TRBJ2-7|TRBV6-2/TRBV6-3|TRBD1
TGTGCCAGCACTCTGGACAGGGTCATACTTCAGCAGTACTTC
CASTLDRVILQQYF
>many|TRBJ1-1|TRBV20-1|-
TGCAGTGCTACTCCGACAAACACTGAAGCTTTCTTT
CSATPTNTEAFF
>many|TRBJ2-5|TRBV7-2|TRBD1
TGTGCCAGCAGCTTAGAGACAGGGAAAGAGACCCAGTACTTC
CASSLETGKETQYF
>few|TRBJ1-1|TRBV27|-
TGTGCCAGCAGTTTATCGGCGGGACCGTTGAACACTGAAGCTTTCTTT
CASSLSAGPLNTEAFF
>many|TRBJ2-1|TRBV7-9|-
TGTGCCAGCAGCAGACTAGGGGCTAGCTCCTACAATGAGCAGTTCTTC
CASSRLGASSYNEQFF
>few|TRBJ2-3|TRBV6-4|TRBD2
TGTGCCAGCAGCCCTGGACTAGAGGCAGATACGCAGTATTTT
CASSPGLEADTQYF
>few|TRBJ2-3|TRBV19|-
TGTGCCAGCAAACTAACCGACGGCACAGATACGCAGTATTTT
CASKLTDGTDTQYF
>many|TRBJ2-2|TRBV30|TRBD2
TGTGCCTGGAGTGCCCCTAGCGGGAGGACCCCCGGGGAGCTGTTTTTT
CAWSAPSGRTPGELFF
>many|TRBJ2-1|TRBV7-9|-
TGTGCCAGCAGCTTACAGGGAAATGAGCAGTTCTTC
CASSLQGNEQFF
>-|TRBJ1-1|TRBV19|-
TGTGCCAGTAGTAAGTGGGGCATGACCGTGAACACTGAAGCTTTCTTT
CASSKWGMTVNTEAFF
>few|TRBJ2-7|TRBV9|TRBD1
TGTGCCAGCAGCGAATCAGGGGGCTCCGCTTACGAGCAGTACTTC
CASSESGGSAYEQYF
>-|TRBJ2-2|TRBV20-1|TRBD2
TGCAGTGCTAGGGTCTTTTCTTTAGCGGGAGACGACACCGGGGAGCTGTTTTTT
CSARVFSLAGDDTGELFF
>few|TRBJ1-1|TRBV7-8|TRBD1
TGTGCCAGCAGCTGGGACAGGGACACTGAAGCTTTCTTT
CASSWDRDTEAFF
>many|TRBJ2-5|TRBV11-2|TRBD2
TGTGCCAGCAGCTTAGGGCTAGCGGGGGAGACCCAGTACTTC
CASSLGLAGETQYF
>many|TRBJ2-1|TRBV18|TRBD1
TGTGCCAGCTCACCCCCGGGACAGGGACGCGGTGAGCAGTTCTTC
CASSPPGQGRGEQFF
>few|TRBJ2-3|TRBV27|TRBD1
TGTGCCAGCAGTTTATGGGACAGAACAGATACGCAGTATTTT
CASSLWDRTDTQYF
>many|TRBJ2-3|TRBV6-1|TRBD2
TGTGCCAGCAGTGCCTTATCCTTGTACAGCGGGATAGAGAATACGCAGTATTTT
CASSALSLYSGIENTQYF
>few|TRBJ1-3|TRBV6-1|TRBD1
TGTGCCAGCAGCCTACAGGGGATCACCTCTGGAAACACCATATATTTT
CASSLQGITSGNTIYF
>few|TRBJ2-3|TRBV6-1|TRBD1
TGTGCCAGCAGTCGACAGGGGCCCACCCCCGATACGCAGTATTTT
CASSRQGPTPDTQYF